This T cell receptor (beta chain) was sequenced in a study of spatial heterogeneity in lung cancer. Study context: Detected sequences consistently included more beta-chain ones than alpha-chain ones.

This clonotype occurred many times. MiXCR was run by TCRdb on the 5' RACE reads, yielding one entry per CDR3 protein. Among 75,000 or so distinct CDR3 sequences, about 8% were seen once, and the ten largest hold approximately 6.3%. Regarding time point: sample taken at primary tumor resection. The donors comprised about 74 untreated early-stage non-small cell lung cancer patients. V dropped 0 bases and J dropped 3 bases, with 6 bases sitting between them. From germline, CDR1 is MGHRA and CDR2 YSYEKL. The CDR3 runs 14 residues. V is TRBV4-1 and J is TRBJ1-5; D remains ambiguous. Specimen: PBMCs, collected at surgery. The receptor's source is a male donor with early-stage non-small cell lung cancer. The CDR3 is CASSQDSTNQPQHF. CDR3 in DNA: TGCGCCAGCAGCCAAGATAGCACCAATCAGCCCCAGCATTTT.